One and the same sample provided the 23 T cell receptor beta chains below, sequenced in a study of a mutant IDH1 vaccine in newly diagnosed glioma. Time point noted: week 11, during vaccination. Topical imiquimod accompanied each vaccine dose, which consisted of 300 ug of mutant IDH1 20-mer peptide. Only in-frame clones appear in the TCRdb table, and some are missing; sequencing was by immunoSEQ multiplex PCR. There are roughly 48,000 clones in the sample; 75% to 95% occur only once, and 2% to 2.5% lies in the top ten. These receptors lack a known antigen. This specimen consisted of PBMCs, obtained from a glioma patient whose treatment included an IDH1 peptide vaccine. Receptor source: a man between 45 and 60 years old with glioma.

The J gene is TRBJ1-2, the V gene TRBV30; D is unclear. Germline CDR1 and CDR2: GTSNPN and SVGIG (reference sequence). CDR3 size: 13 residues. V lost 2 bases, J lost 2 bases, and 9 bases lay in between. CDR3 amino acids: CAWSHAQNYGYTF. CDR3 sequence (DNA): TGTGCCTGGAGTCATGCACAAAACTATGGCTACACCTTC.

In its sample, this clone was seen once. V gene TRBV5-5 combines with J gene TRBJ2-2; TRBD1 matches at 8 bases. Germline CDR1 and CDR2: SGHKS and YYEKEE (reference sequence). Losses at the gene ends were 3 bases for V and 0 bases for J; bases not matched to a gene: 1. This CDR3 has 15 residues. DNA of the CDR3: TGTGCCAGCAGCTGGGACAGGACGAACACCGGGGAGCTGTTTTTT. Its translation is CASSWDRTNTGELFF.

The CDR3 region is CASSQDRDSEIEAFF. The CDR3 bases are TGCGCCAGCAGCCAAGATCGGGACAGTGAGATTGAAGCTTTCTTT. This chain joins TRBV4-3 and TRBJ1-1; 7 bases fit TRBD1. Germline trimming cut 0 bases from V and 7 bases from J; bases unmatched to any gene: 8. This CDR3 spans 15 amino acids. The germline CDR1 and CDR2 sequences are LGHNA and YSLEER.

V gene TRBV6-6 combines with J gene TRBJ1-1, with D uncertain. V shed 0 bases and J shed 7 bases, with 6 bases lying between them. The V gene's germline CDR1 is MNHNY and CDR2 SVGAGI (reference sequence). CDR3 length equals 12 residues. The chain's CDR3 is CASSYSSDEAFF. As DNA, the CDR3 is TGTGCCAGCAGTTACTCGAGCGATGAAGCTTTCTTT.

The rearrangement uses TRBV7-9 and TRBJ2-2; 8 bases map to TRBD2. CDR3 length: 17 residues. Germline lookup yields CDR1 SEHNR and CDR2 FQNEAQ (reference sequence). V was clipped by 5 bases and J by 6 bases; unmatched bases: 14. CDR3 coding DNA: TGTGCCAGCAGCGGCCCCACGCTGCGGGAGGTTCCCGGGGAGCTGTTTTTT. Amino acid sequence: CASSGPTLREVPGELFF.

The V gene is TRBV6-6, the J gene TRBJ2-5; no reliable D call. Between the trimmed V and J ends, which lost 7 bases and 5 bases, there was a span of 23 bases. The CDR3 extends over 16 amino acids. Germline loops: CDR1 MNHNY, CDR2 SVGAGI (reference sequence). CDR3 nucleotides: TGTGCCAGCAAGCAGGCGGCCAGCCACCCTGATGAGACCCAGTACTTC. Amino acids: CASKQAASHPDETQYF.

The table lists this clone with a count of one. V gene TRBV4-1 combines with J gene TRBJ1-6; D not certain. The length of the CDR3 is 13 residues. Trimming stripped 2 bases from V and 7 bases from J, with 6 bases between. Looked up from germline, CDR1 is MGHRA and CDR2 is YSYEKL. Here the CDR3 reads CASSQIVNSPLHF. The CDR3, as DNA: TGCGCCAGCAGCCAAATAGTAAATTCACCCCTCCACTTT.

The chain is built from TRBV5-1 and TRBJ2-3, with D possibly being TRBD1 (7 bases). Germline-derived CDR1 and CDR2 are SGHRS and YFSETQ. Deletions cut 6 bases from V and 2 bases from J, with 19 bases between. The CDR3 is 16 amino acids. CDR3 nucleotides: TGCGCCAGCACCGCGGGGCAGGGGGTAATCACAGATACGCAGTATTTT. It specifies CASTAGQGVITDTQYF.

The chain joins TRBV27 to TRBJ1-2; D ambiguous. This CDR3 region has 12 residues. The germline V gene encodes CDR1 MNHEY and CDR2 SMNVEV (reference sequence). V gave up 6 bases and J gave up 2 bases, with 7 bases separating them. The CDR3 reads CASSPDNYGYTF. In DNA form, the CDR3 reads TGTGCCAGCAGCCCGGACAACTATGGCTACACCTTC.

This chain links TRBV19 with TRBJ2-2; D gene ambiguous. This CDR3 is 14 amino acids long. CDR1 LNHDA and CDR2 SQIVND come from the germline V gene (reference sequence). V gave up 7 bases and J gave up 6 bases, with 15 bases separating them. CDR3 nucleotides: TGTGCCAGTACCCCCGAGTGGGGATCCGGGGAGCTGTTTTTT. Its protein is CASTPEWGSGELFF.

The V gene is TRBV7-8, the J gene TRBJ1-6; 8 bases match TRBD1. The CDR3 has 15 residues. V was clipped by 5 bases and J by 9 bases; unmatched bases: 9. The germline CDR1 and CDR2 sequences are SGHVS and FQNEAQ. CDR3 coding DNA: TGTGCCAGCAGCGGGGGACAGGTCGCCGGTTCACCCCTCCACTTT. Translated: CASSGGQVAGSPLHF.

V usage is TRBV28 and J usage is TRBJ1-1; unclear D gene. Trimming stripped 5 bases from V and 1 base from J, with 11 bases between. Germline-derived CDR1 and CDR2 are MDHEN and SYDVKM. The CDR3 extends over 14 amino acids. CDR3 coding DNA: TGTGCCAGCAGTGAAAACGTTGGGAACACTGAAGCTTTCTTT. Its translation: CASSENVGNTEAFF.

V is TRBV19 and J is TRBJ2-1; D gene unclear. Trimming took off 3 bases at V and 7 bases at J, with 7 bases between the two ends. CDR3 length equals 12 residues. Looked up from germline, CDR1 is LNHDA and CDR2 is SQIVND (reference sequence). CDR3 protein: CASSIRNNEQFF. The CDR3 region has the DNA TGTGCCAGTAGTATCCGGAATAATGAGCAGTTCTTC.

The gene calls are TRBV7-6 and TRBJ2-5, with 9 bases matching TRBD2. Germline-derived CDR1 and CDR2 are SGHVS and FNYEAQ. V gave up 5 bases and J gave up 7 bases; unmatched junction bases: 23. This CDR3 is built from 19 residues. This chain's CDR3 is CASSLSGGGAGPSGGTQYF. The CDR3 coding sequence is TGTGCCAGCAGCCTCTCGGGCGGGGGGGCCGGCCCGTCGGGTGGGACCCAGTACTTC.

In its sample, this clone was seen once. This sequence joins TRBV6-7 and TRBJ2-7, with 9 bases fitting TRBD1. TRBV6-7 counts as an open reading frame of uncertain function. The J segment lost 4 bases and the V segment lost 10 bases, leaving 14 bases of the junction unmatched. The CDR3 runs 15 residues. The CDR3 region has the DNA TGTGCCACCCCTGGGGTACAGGGGGCATCGTACGAGCAGTACTTC. Encoded protein: CATPGVQGASYEQYF.

This clone was picked up a small number of times. The chain carries TRBV28 and TRBJ2-5, with a possible D match to TRBD1 (5 bases). The CDR3 runs 17 residues. V gave up 5 bases and J gave up 5 bases, with 24 bases separating them. The germline V gene encodes CDR1 MDHEN and CDR2 SYDVKM. Here the CDR3 DNA reads TGTGCCAGCAGTCCTGTCCCCGACAGCCCGATGTGGGAGACCCAGTACTTC. It encodes CASSPVPDSPMWETQYF.

CDR3 coding DNA: TGTGCCAGCAGGACCATAGGGGTGGGAAATGGCTACACCTTC. It codes for CASRTIGVGNGYTF. This chain connects TRBV27 to TRBJ1-2, with TRBD1 as a possible D gene (5 bases). Trimming took off 6 bases at V and 6 bases at J, with 17 bases between the two ends. The V gene's germline CDR1 is MNHEY and CDR2 SMNVEV (reference sequence). The CDR3 runs 14 residues.

The genes are TRBV4-1 and TRBJ2-3; D is unclear. Trimming removed 1 base at V and 4 bases at J, with 12 bases between. This CDR3 is 15 amino acids long. Germline CDR1 and CDR2: MGHRA and YSYEKL. The CDR3 nucleotides read TGCGCCAGCAGCCAAGGGGGTATCGGTTCAGATACGCAGTATTTT. It translates to CASSQGGIGSDTQYF.

This clone was seen once. V is TRBV9 and J is TRBJ2-1; D unclear. Deletions cut 4 bases from V and 0 bases from J, with 14 bases between. CDR3 length: 16 amino acids. Germline-derived CDR1 and CDR2 are SGDLS and YYNGEE. The CDR3 nucleotides are TGTGCCAGCAGCCCCCTGGGTCTTAGCTCCTACAATGAGCAGTTCTTC. Protein: CASSPLGLSSYNEQFF. The complete variable domain, with remaining parts taken from reference TRBV9 and TRBJ2-1, reads DSGVTQTPKHLITATGQRVTLRCSPRSGDLSVYWYQQSLDQGLQFLIQYYNGEERAKGNILERFSAQQFPDLHSELNLSSLELGDSALYFCASSPLGLSSYNEQFFGPGTRLTVL.

This chain joins TRBV9 and TRBJ2-3; D may be TRBD1 (6 bases). The CDR3 is 15 amino acids. From germline, CDR1 is SGDLS and CDR2 YYNGEE. The V end lost 5 bases, the J end lost 1 base, and 14 bases lay between the germline ends. CDR3: CASREQGQGTDTQYF. In nucleotides, the CDR3 is TGTGCCAGCAGGGAACAGGGCCAGGGCACAGATACGCAGTATTTT.

The gene calls are TRBV27 and TRBJ2-7; 8 bases are shared with TRBD2. Germline assignment: CDR1 MNHEY and CDR2 SMNVEV (reference sequence). V lost 1 base to trimming and J lost 4 bases; unmatched junction nucleotides: 6. The CDR3 extends over 15 amino acids. The CDR3 region is CASSLYSGTFYEQYF. The DNA for the CDR3 is TGTGCCAGCAGTTTATATAGCGGGACCTTTTACGAGCAGTACTTC.

The V gene is TRBV12-5, the J gene TRBJ2-1; TRBD2 matches 14 bases. V dropped 3 bases and J dropped 3; count of bases not matched to a gene: 13. Germline V gene lookup returns CDR1 LGHNT and CDR2 FRNRAP. The CDR3 loop spans 20 amino acids. The CDR3 coding sequence is TGTGCTAGTGGTTTCGGACCGGGACTAGCGGGGGCCGGCATCTACAATGAGCAGTTCTTC. Residues: CASGFGPGLAGAGIYNEQFF.

The CDR3 sequence is CASTPQRSSYEQYF. The CDR3 coding sequence is TGTGCCAGCACCCCACAGAGGAGCTCCTACGAGCAGTACTTC. The V and J genes are TRBV2 and TRBJ2-7; no reliable D call. V was clipped by 7 bases and J by 0 bases, with 13 bases between them. The germline V gene encodes CDR1 SNHLY and CDR2 FYNNEI. This CDR3 has 14 residues.